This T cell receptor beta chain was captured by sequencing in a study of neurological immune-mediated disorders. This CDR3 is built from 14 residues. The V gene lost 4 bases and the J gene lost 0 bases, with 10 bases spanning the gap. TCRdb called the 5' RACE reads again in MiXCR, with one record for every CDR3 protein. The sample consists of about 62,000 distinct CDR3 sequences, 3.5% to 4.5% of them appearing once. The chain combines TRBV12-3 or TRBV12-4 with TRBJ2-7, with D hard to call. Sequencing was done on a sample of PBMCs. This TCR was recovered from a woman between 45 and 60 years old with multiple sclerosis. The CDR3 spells CASSYRPGSYEQYF. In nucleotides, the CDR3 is TGTGCCAGCAGTTATCGGCCGGGCTCCTACGAGCAGTACTTC.